This TCR beta chain emerged from a study of siplizumab effects on memory and regulatory T cells. The CDR3 covers 14 residues. V was shortened by 2 bases and J by 0 bases, with 8 bases between the two germline ends. Germline-derived CDR1 and CDR2 are GTSNPN and SVGIG (reference sequence). TCRdb keeps only in-frame clones here, not all; method: immunoSEQ multiplex PCR. The profile shows about 120,000 clones, 93% of them singletons. This TCR came from a human donor in good health. The sample comprised non-Treg CD4+ T cells sorted from blood. V is TRBV30 and J is TRBJ1-3, with D possibly matching TRBD1 (5 bases). CDR3 DNA sequence: TGTGCCTGGAGTACAGGATCCTCTGGAAACACCATATATTTT. Protein sequence: CAWSTGSSGNTIYF.